This entry lists 24 T cell receptor beta chains sequenced from one sample in a study of OX40 agonist ivuxolimab in advanced cancers. Method: immunoSEQ multiplex PCR; TCRdb's copy keeps in-frame clones and lacks some. The table records 40,000 to 50,000 clones, roughly 90% of them present only once. The source material was CD4+ or CD8+ T cells sorted from blood, sampled in a trial of the OX40 agonist ivuxolimab. These receptors came from an adult with an advanced solid tumor such as melanoma, head and neck, liver or kidney cancer.

The chain employs TRBV5-4 and TRBJ1-2, with 9 bases lining up with TRBD1. V was clipped by 4 bases and J by 2 bases; unmatched bases: 6. This CDR3 comprises 15 residues. In germline, CDR1 is SGHNT, CDR2 YYREEE (reference sequence). The CDR3 loop reads CASSPGTGKNYGYTF. CDR3 coding DNA: TGTGCCAGCAGCCCGGGGACAGGGAAAAACTATGGCTACACCTTC. The full variable domain, completed using reference TRBV5-4 and TRBJ1-2, is ETGVTQSPTHLIKTRGQQVTLRCSSQSGHNTVSWYQQALGQGPQFIFQYYREEENGRGNFPPRFSGLQFPNYSSELNVNALELDDSALYLCASSPGTGKNYGYTFGSGTRLTVV.

The chain links TRBV14 to TRBJ2-7, with TRBD1 as a possible D gene (6 bases). Trimming left V 3 bases short and J 5 bases short, with 23 bases between. This CDR3 contains 17 residues. In germline, CDR1 is SGHDN, CDR2 FVKESK. The CDR3, as DNA: TGTGCCAGCAGCCACTTACAAGAAAGGGGGTGGTTGAACGAGCAGTACTTC. Translated, it gives CASSHLQERGWLNEQYF. The full variable domain, rest sourced from reference TRBV14 and TRBJ2-7, is EAGVTQFPSHSVIEKGQTVTLRCDPISGHDNLYWYRRVMGKEIKFLLHFVKESKQDESGMPNNRFLAERTGGTYSTLKVQPAELEDSGVYFCASSHLQERGWLNEQYFGPGTRLTVT.

The chain employs TRBV29-1 and TRBJ2-1; no reliable D call. Germline V CDR1 and CDR2: SQVTM, ANQGSEA. Trimming pared 7 bases from V and 6 bases from J, leaving 13 bases between. The CDR3 contains 12 residues. The CDR3 sequence: CSAGVTPNEQFF. CDR3 coding DNA: TGCAGCGCCGGAGTGACTCCCAATGAGCAGTTCTTC.

V and J are TRBV11-3 and TRBJ2-5; D gene uncertain. This CDR3 comprises 13 residues. V was pared by 6 bases and J by 1 base, with 9 bases between. The germline V gene encodes CDR1 SGHNT and CDR2 YENEEA. In DNA form, the CDR3 reads TGTGCCAGCAGACGACGGACCCAAGAGACCCAGTACTTC. Its translation is CASRRRTQETQYF.

This sequence joins TRBV9 and TRBJ1-4, with TRBD1 identical over 7 bases. Per the germline V gene, CDR1 is SGDLS and CDR2 is YYNGEE. With 7 bases clipped from V and 6 bases from J, the junction kept 9 bases outside the gene matches. CDR3 size: 14 residues. In DNA form, the CDR3 reads TGTGCCAGCGGAAGGGACAGTCAGTATGAAAAACTGTTTTTT. This sequence encodes CASGRDSQYEKLFF.

The V call is TRBV7-3, the J call TRBJ2-3, with D unclear. Germline CDR1 SGHTA, CDR2 FQGTGA. This CDR3 comprises 13 residues. V lost 2 bases, J lost 4 bases, and 7 bases lay in between. The CDR3 DNA follows: TGTGCCAGCAGCTTAGTACGAGCAGATACGCAGTATTTT. Translated, it gives CASSLVRADTQYF.

The chain uses TRBV7-3 and TRBJ2-3; D remains ambiguous. V was trimmed by 0 bases and J by 2 bases, leaving 6 bases between them. CDR1 and CDR2 (germline): SGHTA, FQGTGA. This CDR3 region has 14 residues. The CDR3 nucleotides read TGTGCCAGCAGCTTAACGGCGGACACAGATACGCAGTATTTT. Its translation is CASSLTADTDTQYF.

The rearrangement uses TRBV5-1 and TRBJ2-5; 7 nucleotides agree with TRBD1. The CDR3 has 14 residues. Germline CDR1 reads SGHRS; CDR2 reads YFSETQ. The trim removed 3 bases at V and 2 bases at J, leaving 4 bases unmatched. The CDR3 sequence is CASSSMGQQETQYF. The CDR3 DNA follows: TGCGCCAGCAGCTCCATGGGACAGCAAGAGACCCAGTACTTC.

Worth noting for this clone: Other DNA sequences in this sample translate to the same CDR3. The gene calls are TRBV30 and TRBJ1-2; possibly TRBD1 for D (5 bases). The CDR3 sequence is 11 residues long. Per the germline V gene, CDR1 is GTSNPN and CDR2 is SVGIG (reference sequence). V was shortened by 3 bases and J by 8 bases, with 10 bases between the two germline ends. CDR3 amino acids: CAWSGGGGYTF. CDR3 DNA sequence: TGTGCCTGGAGCGGGGGTGGAGGCTACACCTTC.

CDR3 sequence reads: CASSVGRNTEAFF. DNA of the CDR3: TGTGCCAGCTCAGTGGGCAGGAACACTGAAGCTTTCTTT. The V and J genes are TRBV19 and TRBJ1-1; D is undetermined. With 9 bases removed from V and 1 base from J, the gap between germline ends came to 12 bases. Germline CDR1 LNHDA, CDR2 SQIVND (reference sequence). This CDR3 spans 13 amino acids. Drawing the rest from reference TRBV19 and TRBJ1-1, the complete variable domain is DGGITQSPKYLFRKEGQNVTLSCEQNLNHDAMYWYRQDPGQGLRLIYYSQIVNDFQKGDIAEGYSVSREKKESFPLTVTSAQKNPTAFYLCASSVGRNTEAFFGQGTRLTVV.

The genes are TRBV19 and TRBJ2-7; TRBD1 matches 7 bases. The ends lost 3 bases at V and 2 bases at J; junction bases unmatched: 10. Germline assignment: CDR1 LNHDA and CDR2 SQIVND (reference sequence). The CDR3 totals 16 residues. The DNA for the CDR3 is TGTGCCAGTAGTATCCAAACAGGGGCAAGGACCTACGAGCAGTACTTC. This sequence encodes CASSIQTGARTYEQYF.

The chain employs TRBV5-4 and TRBJ1-4; 11 bases agree with TRBD1. Germline V gene data show CDR1 as SGHNT and CDR2 as YYREEE (reference sequence). Trimming removed 3 bases from V and 8 bases from J; junction bases left unmatched: 0. CDR3 length: 13 amino acids. In nucleotides, the CDR3 is TGTGCCAGCAGCTGGGACAGGGGGGAAAAACTGTTTTTT. Its protein product is CASSWDRGEKLFF.

The chain has TRBV7-6 and TRBJ2-3; no clear D gene. Germline V gene lookup returns CDR1 SGHVS and CDR2 FNYEAQ. Trimming removed 5 bases from V and 4 bases from J, with 10 bases in between. CDR3 length: 13 amino acids. The DNA of the CDR3 is TGTGCCAGCAGCCTTATCGGCGCAGATACGCAGTATTTT. Translated: CASSLIGADTQYF. The entire variable domain, with the rest obtained from reference TRBV7-6 and TRBJ2-3, is as follows: GAGVSQSPRYKVTKRGQDVALRCDPISGHVSLYWYRQALGQGPEFLTYFNYEAQQDKSGLPNDRFSAERPEGSISTLTIQRTEQRDSAMYRCASSLIGADTQYFGPGTRLTVL.

CDR3 sequence: CAWSYRDRGLLQQYF. Here the CDR3 DNA reads TGTGCCTGGAGTTACCGGGACAGGGGGCTTCTGCAGCAGTACTTC. This rearrangement joins TRBV30 to TRBJ2-7; 12 bases match TRBD1. Germline CDR1 reads GTSNPN; CDR2 reads SVGIG (reference sequence). This CDR3 region has 15 residues. After removal of 2 bases from V and 8 bases from J, the junction contained 10 bases not matched to a gene.

The gene calls are TRBV7-8 and TRBJ2-7; TRBD1 aligns across 7 bases. Germline V gives CDR1 SGHVS, CDR2 FQNEAQ. Trimming at V came to 2 bases and at J to 1 base, leaving 8 bases not matched to a gene. CDR3 length equals 16 residues. CDR3 sequence (DNA): TGTGCCAGCAGCTTAAAACAGGGGTCTTTTTCCTACGAGCAGTACTTC. It encodes CASSLKQGSFSYEQYF. Filled out from reference TRBV7-8 and TRBJ2-7, the complete variable domain reads GAGVSQSPRYKVAKRGQDVALRCDPISGHVSLFWYQQALGQGPEFLTYFQNEAQLDKSGLPSDRFFAERPEGSVSTLKIQRTQQEDSAVYLCASSLKQGSFSYEQYFGPGTRLTVT.

The V call is TRBV6-5, the J call TRBJ2-5; D ambiguous. This CDR3 has 14 amino acids. The germline gives CDR1 MNHEY, CDR2 SVGAGI. V shed 2 bases and J shed 2 bases, with 9 bases lying between them. The CDR3 nucleotides are TGTGCCAGCAGTTACACGCACAAACAAGAGACCCAGTACTTC. Translation: CASSYTHKQETQYF.

The V call is TRBV9, the J call TRBJ1-5; D perhaps matches TRBD1 (5 bases). The CDR3 extends over 15 amino acids. V was clipped by 0 bases and J by 6 bases, with 13 bases between them. Germline V lookup: CDR1 SGDLS, CDR2 YYNGEE. CDR3 amino acids: CASSVGGDGAQPQHF. The DNA of the CDR3 is TGTGCCAGCAGCGTAGGCGGGGACGGGGCTCAGCCCCAGCATTTT.

The genes are TRBV29-1 and TRBJ2-5, with 8 nucleotides matching TRBD1. The junction had 9 bases not matched to a gene; V was cut back by 7 bases and J by 2 bases. The CDR3 loop spans 14 amino acids. Germline V lookup: CDR1 SQVTM, CDR2 ANQGSEA. CDR3 amino acids: CSAISRGPQETQYF. CDR3 sequence (DNA): TGCAGCGCTATAAGCAGGGGGCCTCAAGAGACCCAGTACTTC.

The chain uses TRBV9 and TRBJ1-4; 7 positions match TRBD1. The CDR3 sequence is 14 residues long. Germline CDR1 and CDR2: SGDLS and YYNGEE. With 4 bases clipped from V and 4 bases from J, the junction kept 4 bases outside the gene matches. CDR3 in DNA: TGTGCCAGCAGCTCCGGGACAGTTAATGAAAAACTGTTTTTT. It codes for CASSSGTVNEKLFF.

The CDR3 spells CASSFRGPIYF. The CDR3 coding sequence is TGTGCCAGCAGTTTCCGGGGCCCCATATATTTT. The chain joins TRBV6-6 to TRBJ1-3; a weak D match, TRBD1 (5 bases). The V gene lost 4 bases and the J gene lost 11 bases, with 9 bases spanning the gap. CDR1 MNHNY and CDR2 SVGAGI come from the germline V gene (reference sequence). The length of the CDR3 is 11 residues.

This rearrangement joins TRBV5-1 to TRBJ1-2; weak D call: TRBD1 (5 bases). The V end lost 5 bases, the J end lost 7 bases, and 15 bases lay between the germline ends. This CDR3 has 13 residues. Per the germline V gene, CDR1 is SGHRS and CDR2 is YFSETQ. CDR3 DNA: TGCGCCAGCAGTTTTACAGGAGAAAGTGGCTACACCTTC. The encoded protein is CASSFTGESGYTF.

The chain links TRBV5-8 to TRBJ2-3; D is perhaps TRBD1 (5 bases). The germline V and J ends were trimmed by 0 bases and 1 base, with 12 bases remaining between them. Germline assignment: CDR1 SGHTS and CDR2 YDEGEE. This CDR3 has 16 amino acids. CDR3 protein: CASSLGGPERTDTQYF. The CDR3 DNA sequence: TGTGCCAGCAGCTTGGGGGGCCCCGAGCGCACAGATACGCAGTATTTT.

The table lists this clone with a count of one. As DNA, the CDR3 is TGTGCCAGCAGCTGGGAGGACCCCACAGATACGCAGTATTTT. It yields the protein CASSWEDPTDTQYF. The chain links TRBV7-9 to TRBJ2-3; TRBD2 might be the D (6 bases). This CDR3 is built from 14 residues. The V end was cut by 4 bases, the J end by 2 bases, with 10 bases between. Germline CDR1 and CDR2: SEHNR and FQNEAQ (reference sequence).

The CDR3 spells CASSLIGNTEAFF. As DNA, the CDR3 is TGTGCCAGCAGCTTAATAGGGAACACTGAAGCTTTCTTT. The chain recombines TRBV5-4 with TRBJ1-1; D remains ambiguous. The CDR3 totals 13 residues. The germline gives CDR1 SGHNT, CDR2 YYREEE (reference sequence). With 2 bases removed from V and 1 base from J, the gap between germline ends came to 6 bases.